This TCR beta chain originates from a study of tumor and adjacent non-tumor tissue in lung cancer. Study context: Approximately 4 million productive TCRbeta reads were obtained per sample on average. Whole-study findings and limits: Shorter survival was associated with higher TCR diversity in tumors. Top 100 clones took a larger repertoire share in normal lung. Tumor tissue had significantly higher TCR diversity than normal lung.

With regard to this clonotype: Its antigen is still unknown.

This CDR3 contains 15 residues. From germline, CDR1 is SGHAT and CDR2 FQNNGV. Trimming cost V 7 bases and J 9 bases, with 21 bases left between them. No cell sorting was done before RNA was extracted from the tissue. This non-tumor lung sample came from over 3 cm beyond the tumor edge. A modified ARM-PCR protocol with three rounds of nested PCR amplified TCRbeta. TCRdb passed the multiplex PCR reads through MiXCR, listing each CDR3 protein once. This repertoire shows 80,000 or so distinct CDR3 sequences, around 80% found once; its top ten account for roughly half. Sequenced input: distant non-tumor lung tissue. The TCR sequence derives from a man between 60 and 75 years old with non-small cell lung cancer. The V call is TRBV11-2, the J call TRBJ2-2; no clear D. The chain's CDR3 is CASNEGGRSIRELFF. The CDR3 DNA follows: TGTGCCAGCAACGAAGGTGGCCGAAGCATCAGGGAGCTGTTTTTT.